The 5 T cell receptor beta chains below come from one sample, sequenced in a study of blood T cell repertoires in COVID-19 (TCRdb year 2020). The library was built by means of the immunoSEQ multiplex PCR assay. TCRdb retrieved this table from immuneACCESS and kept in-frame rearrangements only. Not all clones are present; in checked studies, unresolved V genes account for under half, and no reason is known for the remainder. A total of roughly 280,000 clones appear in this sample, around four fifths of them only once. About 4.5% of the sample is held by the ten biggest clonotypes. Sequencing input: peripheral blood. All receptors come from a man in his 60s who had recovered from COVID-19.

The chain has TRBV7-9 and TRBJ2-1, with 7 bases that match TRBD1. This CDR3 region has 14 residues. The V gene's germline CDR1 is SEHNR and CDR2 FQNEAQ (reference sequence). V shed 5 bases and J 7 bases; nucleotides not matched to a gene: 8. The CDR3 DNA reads TGTGCCAGCAGCGAGGGGACAGCAAGAAATGAGCAGTTCTTC. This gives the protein CASSEGTARNEQFF.

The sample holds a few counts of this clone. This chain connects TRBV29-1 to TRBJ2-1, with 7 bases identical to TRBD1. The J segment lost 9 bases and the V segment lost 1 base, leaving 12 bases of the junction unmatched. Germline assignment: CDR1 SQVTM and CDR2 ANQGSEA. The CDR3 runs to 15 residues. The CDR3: CSVEVLGQPTGEQFF. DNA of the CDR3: TGCAGCGTTGAAGTACTGGGACAGCCCACGGGTGAGCAGTTCTTC.

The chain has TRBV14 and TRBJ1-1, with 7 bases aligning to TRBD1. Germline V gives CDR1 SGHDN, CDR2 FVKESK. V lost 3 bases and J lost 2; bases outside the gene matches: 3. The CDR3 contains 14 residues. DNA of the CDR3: TGTGCCAGCAGCCAGGGACAGCCCAACACTGAAGCTTTCTTT. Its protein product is CASSQGQPNTEAFF.

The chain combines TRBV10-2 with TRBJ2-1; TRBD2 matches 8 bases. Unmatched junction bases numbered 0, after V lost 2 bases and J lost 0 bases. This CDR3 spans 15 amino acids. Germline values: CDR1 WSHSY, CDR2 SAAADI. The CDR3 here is CASSESGSSYNEQFF. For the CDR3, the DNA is TGCGCCAGCAGTGAGAGCGGGAGCTCCTACAATGAGCAGTTCTTC.

The CDR3 sequence is CASSFRGPYEQYF. The CDR3 bases are TGTGCCAGCAGTTTCAGGGGGCCCTACGAGCAGTACTTC. The V and J genes are TRBV12-3 or TRBV12-4 and TRBJ2-7, with TRBD1 identical over 8 bases. The J segment lost 2 bases and the V segment lost 3 bases, leaving 0 bases of the junction unmatched. CDR3 size: 13 residues.